Shown below are 9 T cell receptor beta chains from a single sample sequenced in a study of post-analysis software for immune sequencing data. Study outcomes and limitations: TRBV5-6, TRBV5-1 and TRBV20-1 were among a few TRBV segments more frequent in patients than controls.

Their specific antigens are unknown. TCR beta libraries were prepared from cDNA with unique molecular identifiers. TCRdb processed the PCR reads anew with MiXCR; each CDR3 protein has one entry. The top ten hold about 4.5% of the sample, which has about 820,000 distinct CDR3 sequences, roughly 50% seen once. Sequencing was carried out using blood. These receptor sequences come from a girl aged 10-17 years with multiple sclerosis.

V and J are TRBV29-1 and TRBJ1-1, with D possibly matching TRBD1 (5 bases). CDR1 and CDR2 from the germline V gene are SQVTM and ANQGSEA. This CDR3 region has 14 residues. Trimming cost V 6 bases and J 0 bases, with 14 bases left between them. CDR3 residues: CSVLTGGMNTEAFF. Here the CDR3 DNA reads TGCAGCGTCCTCACGGGGGGTATGAACACTGAAGCTTTCTTT.

V is TRBV29-1 and J is TRBJ2-7, with no clear D. The DNA end favors TRBJ2-5, so the J call may be wrong. The V gene's germline CDR1 is SQVTM and CDR2 ANQGSEA. This CDR3 contains 13 residues. In DNA form, the CDR3 reads TGCAGCGTTGTACCCCAGGCACAAGAGACCCAGTACTTC. Protein: CSVVPQAQETQYF.

This sequence joins TRBV9 and TRBJ2-1, with D maybe TRBD2 (6 bases). The CDR3 runs 15 residues. V gave up 3 bases and J gave up 9 bases, with 19 bases separating them. Germline CDR1 is SGDLS and CDR2 is YYNGEE. CDR3 sequence reads: CASSAARLGRREQFF. CDR3 sequence (DNA): TGTGCCAGCAGCGCTGCGAGACTAGGGAGACGTGAGCAGTTCTTC.

This sequence joins TRBV10-3 and TRBJ2-1; D is uncertain. V dropped 0 bases and J dropped 0 bases, with 6 bases sitting between them. This CDR3 contains 15 residues. CDR1 and CDR2 (germline): ENHRY, SYGVKD. The CDR3 bases are TGTGCCATCAGTGAGTCTGGTAGCTCCTACAATGAGCAGTTCTTC. Residues: CAISESGSSYNEQFF.

This chain links TRBV7-2 with TRBJ2-3; 10 bases map to TRBD2. The CDR3 consists of 14 residues. V trimming: 6 bases; J trimming: 6 bases; junction bases outside the gene matches: 6. CDR1 SGHTA and CDR2 FQGNSA come from the germline V gene. DNA of the CDR3: TGTGCCAGCAGGCTAGCGGGGGAATTGGATACGCAGTATTTT. It translates to CASRLAGELDTQYF.

The V and J genes are TRBV7-2 and TRBJ1-5, with a weak D call TRBD1 (5 bases). The CDR3 runs 14 residues. Germline V gene lookup returns CDR1 SGHTA and CDR2 FQGNSA. The V gene lost 6 bases and the J gene lost 4 bases, with 13 bases spanning the gap. The CDR3 reads CASSPETVNQPQHF. The CDR3, as DNA: TGTGCCAGCAGTCCCGAGACAGTTAATCAGCCCCAGCATTTT.

The chain recombines TRBV15 with TRBJ1-2; D unclear. Germline CDR1 is LNHNV and CDR2 is YYDKDF (reference sequence). The CDR3 covers 16 residues. V lost 5 bases and J 3 bases, leaving 19 bases between the germline ends. CDR3 in DNA: TGTGCCACCAGCGGGAACGGAGAGGCGATCGACTATGGCTACACCTTC. Translation gives CATSGNGEAIDYGYTF.

This clonotype was recorded a few times. The chain couples TRBV29-1 to TRBJ2-7, with D possibly being TRBD1 (7 bases). This CDR3 is 14 amino acids long. Trimming removed 6 bases from V and 0 bases from J, with 15 bases in between. Germline CDR1 SQVTM, CDR2 ANQGSEA. The CDR3 nucleotides read TGCAGCGTGGGCCGACAGGGAGGCTCCTACGAGCAGTACTTC. Protein: CSVGRQGGSYEQYF.

This clonotype came up a few times. One end of the junction does not line up with germline, which may come from a read error. The J gene is TRBJ2-6, the V gene TRBV7-7; TRBD2 agrees at 7 bases. The length of the CDR3 is 17 residues. Germline V gives CDR1 SSHAT, CDR2 FNYEAQ (reference sequence). DNA for the CDR3: TGTGCTAGCAGCGCGGGCCGGGGGGACTCTGGGGCCAACGTCCTGACTTTC. Its protein is CASSAGRGDSGANVLTF.